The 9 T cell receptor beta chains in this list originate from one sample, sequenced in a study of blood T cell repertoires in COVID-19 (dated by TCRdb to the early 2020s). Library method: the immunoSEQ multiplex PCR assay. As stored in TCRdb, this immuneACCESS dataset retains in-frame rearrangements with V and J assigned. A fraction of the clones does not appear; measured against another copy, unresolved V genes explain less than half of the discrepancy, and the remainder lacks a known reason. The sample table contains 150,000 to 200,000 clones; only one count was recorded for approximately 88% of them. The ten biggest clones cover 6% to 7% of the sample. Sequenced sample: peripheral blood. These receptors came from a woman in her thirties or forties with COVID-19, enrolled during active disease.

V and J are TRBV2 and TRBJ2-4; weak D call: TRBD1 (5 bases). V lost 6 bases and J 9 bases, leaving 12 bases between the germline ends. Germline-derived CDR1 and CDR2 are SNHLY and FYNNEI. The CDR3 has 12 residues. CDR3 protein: CASSHDRGIQYF. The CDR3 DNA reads TGTGCCAGCAGCCACGACAGAGGCATTCAGTACTTC.

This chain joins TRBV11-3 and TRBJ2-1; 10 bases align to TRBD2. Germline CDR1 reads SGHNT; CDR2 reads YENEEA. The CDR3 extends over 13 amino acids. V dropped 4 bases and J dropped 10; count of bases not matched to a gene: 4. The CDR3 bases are TGTGCCAGCAGCTGGGGTAGCGGGGGGGAGCAGTTCTTC. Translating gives CASSWGSGGEQFF.

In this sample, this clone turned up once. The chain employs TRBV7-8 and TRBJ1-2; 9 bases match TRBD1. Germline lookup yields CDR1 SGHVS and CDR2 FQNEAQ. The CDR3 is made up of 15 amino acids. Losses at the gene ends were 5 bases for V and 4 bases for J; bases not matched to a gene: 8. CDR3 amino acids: CASSVIGTGPYGYTF. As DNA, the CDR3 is TGTGCCAGCAGCGTTATAGGGACAGGGCCCTATGGCTACACCTTC.

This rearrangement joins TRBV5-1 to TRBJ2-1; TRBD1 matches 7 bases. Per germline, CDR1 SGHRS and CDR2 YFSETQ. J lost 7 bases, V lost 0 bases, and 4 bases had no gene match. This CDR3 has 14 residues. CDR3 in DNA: TGCGCCAGCAGCTTGGAGGGGGCGCAGAATGAGCAGTTCTTC. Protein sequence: CASSLEGAQNEQFF. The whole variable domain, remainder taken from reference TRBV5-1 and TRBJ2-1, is KAGVTQTPRYLIKTRGQQVTLSCSPISGHRSVSWYQQTPGQGLQFLFEYFSETQRNKGNFPGRFSGRQFSNSRSEMNVSTLELGDSALYLCASSLEGAQNEQFFGPGTRLTVL.

The CDR3 DNA reads as TGTGCCAGCAGTACACCGGGACAGGGGGGTAATCAGCCCCAGCATTTT. This codes for CASSTPGQGGNQPQHF. The V call is TRBV2, the J call TRBJ1-5, with 11 bases that match TRBD1. This CDR3 contains 16 residues. Germline V gene sequence: CDR1 SNHLY, CDR2 FYNNEI. Trimming cost V 5 bases and J 4 bases; bases outside gene matches: 7.

CDR3 DNA: TGTGCCAGCAGCCAAGCCCCAGCGGGGGTCACAGATACGCAGTATTTT. Protein: CASSQAPAGVTDTQYF. J is TRBJ2-3 and V is TRBV3-1 (or the pseudogene TRBV3-2), with 8 bases that match TRBD2. CDR1 and CDR2 from the germline V gene are LGHDT and YNNKEL (reference sequence). The CDR3 length is 16 residues. The V gene end was trimmed by 1 base and the J gene end by 2 bases; junction bases not matched to a gene: 5.

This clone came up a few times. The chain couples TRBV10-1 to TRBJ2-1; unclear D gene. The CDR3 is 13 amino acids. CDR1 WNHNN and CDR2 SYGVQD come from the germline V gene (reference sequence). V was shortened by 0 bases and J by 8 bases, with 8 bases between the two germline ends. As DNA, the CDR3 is TGCGCCAGCAGTGAGTCGACTCGGGATGAGCAGTTCTTC. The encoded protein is CASSESTRDEQFF.

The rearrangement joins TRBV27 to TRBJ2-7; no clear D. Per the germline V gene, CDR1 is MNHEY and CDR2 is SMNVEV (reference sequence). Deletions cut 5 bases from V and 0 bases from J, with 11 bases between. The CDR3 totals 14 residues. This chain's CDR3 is CASSPLTISYEQYF. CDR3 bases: TGTGCCAGCAGTCCTCTGACAATCTCCTACGAGCAGTACTTC.

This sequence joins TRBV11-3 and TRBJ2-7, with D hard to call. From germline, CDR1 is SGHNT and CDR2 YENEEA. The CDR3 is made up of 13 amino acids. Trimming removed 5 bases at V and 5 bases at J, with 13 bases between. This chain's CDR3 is CASSARRSDEQYF. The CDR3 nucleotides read TGTGCCAGCAGCGCCCGTCGGAGCGACGAGCAGTACTTC.